In this sample, the clone carrying this TCR beta chain turned up a few times. A much larger clone is a single base away; this may be a read error. The data belong to a study of regulatory T cells in long-lasting Graves disease. Indicated time point: newly diagnosed GD, antithyroid drugs for less than 3 months. There was RNA extracted from PBMCs, and the TCR library was made from it. Staff took roughly 9 milliliters of peripheral blood and put it into EDTA tubes. To make TCR beta libraries, researchers used iRepertoire HTBI primers and Arm-PCR of CDR3 regions. TCRdb processed the multiplex PCR reads anew with MiXCR; each CDR3 protein has one entry. This sample carries around 450,000 distinct CDR3 sequences, approximately 16% of them seen once, and the ten largest clones take about 7.8%. The CDR3 runs to 14 residues. Germline CDR1 reads DFQATT; CDR2 reads SNEGSKA (reference sequence). V dropped 5 bases and J dropped 1 base, with 12 bases sitting between them.

Separately, the same data were catalogued under a study of T cells in Graves' hyperthyroidism and ophthalmopathy.

Specimen: peripheral blood mononuclear cells (PBMCs), collected at new diagnosis, from a patient treated with antithyroid drugs. This sequence was found in a middle-aged woman with Graves disease. The rearrangement joins TRBV20-1 to TRBJ2-1; possible D gene TRBD2, 6 bases. CDR3: CSAWNRESYNEQFF. CDR3 DNA sequence: TGCAGTGCTTGGAACCGGGAGTCCTACAATGAGCAGTTCTTC.